This is a list of T cell receptor beta chains from one sample in a study of beta chain features in type 1 diabetes. Generated by immunoSEQ multiplex PCR, the TCRdb table keeps only in-frame clones and is missing some. Of 150,000 to 160,000 clones listed, 11% are singletons. The sample was central memory CD4+ T cells from blood. The receptors stem from a man between 18 and 35 years old in good health. The CDR3 runs from the conserved cysteine through the conserved F or W. A D gene is named only where the DNA matches it firmly. Some rows mark clone size as missing; the rest say once, few, many or name a class of expanded clone.

TRBV9,few,TRBJ2-2,NA,TGTGCCAGCAGCGTAGAACTTTCCCCCGGGGAGCTGTTTTTT,CASSVELSPGELFF
TRBV7-2,few,TRBJ2-3,NA,TGTGCCAGCAGCTTAAGGGCGGGACGCACAGATACGCAGTATTTT,CASSLRAGRTDTQYF
TRBV5-6,NA,TRBJ1-2,NA,TGTGCCAGCAGTCGGCGGTGGGATGGCTACACCTTC,CASSRRWDGYTF
TRBV14,NA,TRBJ2-3,NA,TGTGCCAGCAGCCCCCCGGGTATTTACGCAGATACGCAGTATTTT,CASSPPGIYADTQYF
TRBV7-2,NA,TRBJ1-6,NA,TGTGCCAGCAGCTTAAGTTCACCCCTCCACTTT,CASSLSSPLHF
TRBV4-3,few,TRBJ2-5,NA,TGCGCCAGCAGCCAAGATTTTGCGGAGACCCAGTACTTC,CASSQDFAETQYF
TRBV5-4,few,TRBJ2-5,NA,TGTGCCAGCAGCTTGAGGGGTGTCGCCAGAGAGACCCAGTACTTC,CASSLRGVARETQYF
TRBV7-2,NA,TRBJ2-1,TRBD2,TGTGCCAGCAGCCAACTCGGGACTAGCCTCAATGAGCAGTTCTTC,CASSQLGTSLNEQFF
TRBV7-2,many,TRBJ1-2,NA,TGTGCCAGCAGCCCCCTCTATGGCTACACCTTC,CASSPLYGYTF
TRBV28,few,TRBJ1-6,NA,TGTGCCAGCAGAATTACAGGCCTTACTTCACCCCTCCACTTT,CASRITGLTSPLHF
TRBV7-8,NA,TRBJ1-1,NA,TGTGCCAGCAGCTCGCAGGTCACGAACACTGAAGCTTTCTTT,CASSSQVTNTEAFF
TRBV5-1,few,TRBJ2-5,NA,TGCGCCAGCAGCAATCAAGAGACCCAGTACTTC,CASSNQETQYF
TRBV30,NA,TRBJ1-1,TRBD1,TGTGCCTGGAGGGGCCGGGACAGGGGCTGGAACACTGAAGCTTTCTTT,CAWRGRDRGWNTEAFF
TRBV23-1,NA,TRBJ2-6,TRBD1,TGCGCCAGCAGTCAATCGGGACAGGGATGGTCAGGTGGGGCCAACGTCCTGACTTTC,CASSQSGQGWSGGANVLTF
TRBV5-4,NA,TRBJ2-7,NA,TGTGCCAGCAGCTTGCCCGGGGCTAGCGACTCCTACGAGCAGTACTTC,CASSLPGASDSYEQYF
TRBV29-1,NA,TRBJ1-3,NA,TGCAGCGCTAGGTACTCTGGAAACACCATATATTTT,CSARYSGNTIYF
TRBV7-3,once,TRBJ2-1,NA,TGTGCCAGCAGCCCCAGCAGGGAACCCTACAATGAGCAGTTCTTC,CASSPSREPYNEQFF
TRBV27,NA,TRBJ2-1,NA,TGTGCCAGCCTCGGACTCCCTGGTGCGCATGAGCAGTTCTTC,CASLGLPGAHEQFF
TRBV19,few,TRBJ1-1,NA,TGTGCCAGTAGTATCTCGCCAGCTATGAACACTGAAGCTTTCTTT,CASSISPAMNTEAFF
TRBV9,few,TRBJ2-3,TRBD1,TGTGCCAGCACGACAGGGAGCTTCACAGATACGCAGTATTTT,CASTTGSFTDTQYF